Each of the 31 T cell receptor beta chains below was sequenced from the same sample in a study of T cells expressing NK-cell markers (TCRdb year 2020). The library was produced with 5' RACE. The sequencer was an Illumina HiSeq 2000. The reads underwent TCRdb reprocessing, giving one record for each CDR3 protein sequence and no DNA. This sample's clone table shows hundreds of thousands of distinct CDR3 sequences. The biggest ten clones account for approximately 3.6% of the sample. The sequencing input was blood T cells: a sorted CD56 or NKG2C T cell subset, CD4+ or CD8+ T cells, or bulk PBMC T cells (not recorded which). All receptors derive from a man aged 18 to 29 in good health. Donor details come from another sample of the same person, matched by shared clones.

This chain connects TRBV14 to TRBJ1-1; the D call from TCRdb, TRBD1, cannot be confirmed without DNA. Per the germline V gene, CDR1 is SGHDN and CDR2 is FVKESK. The length of the CDR3 is 15 residues. The CDR3 reads CASSLRQGWDTEAFF.

The V gene is TRBV3-1, the J gene TRBJ1-1. In germline, CDR1 is LGHDT, CDR2 YNNKEL (reference sequence). The CDR3 length is 13 residues. This CDR3 is CASSQAGTYEAFF.

The chain is built from TRBV29-1 and TRBJ2-3. This CDR3 is built from 12 residues. CDR1 is SQVTM and CDR2 is ANQGSEA in the germline V gene. The CDR3 protein is CSAWGSADTQYF.

The chain uses TRBV5-6 and TRBJ1-1; TCRdb gives TRBD1 as the D gene, but with no DNA this cannot be confirmed. CDR1 is SGHDT and CDR2 is YYEEEE in the germline V gene. CDR3 size: 15 residues. The CDR3 sequence: CASSVKGGVDTEAFF. The full variable domain, in which reference TRBV5-6 and TRBJ1-1 provide the parts outside the CDR3, is DAGVTQSPTHLIKTRGQQVTLRCSPKSGHDTVSWYQQALGQGPQFIFQYYEEEERQRGNFPDRFSGHQFPNYSSELNVNALLLGDSALYLCASSVKGGVDTEAFFGQGTRLTVV.

The CDR3 sequence: CASSLRVAALTDTQYF. The chain employs TRBV12-3 or TRBV12-4 and TRBJ2-3; the TCRdb D gene call, TRBD2, has no DNA to confirm it. This CDR3 has 16 residues.

The chain has TRBV11-3 and TRBJ2-3; without DNA, the TCRdb call of TRBD1 cannot be checked. The CDR3 is made up of 15 amino acids. Germline lookup yields CDR1 SGHNT and CDR2 YENEEA. The CDR3 here is CASSIPGTKTDTQYF.

V is TRBV29-1 and J is TRBJ2-2; TCRdb's assignment of TRBD2 cannot be checked, as there is no DNA. There are 16 residues in the CDR3. Per germline, CDR1 SQVTM and CDR2 ANQGSEA. Here the CDR3 reads CSVEDQASGYTGELFF.

The chain combines TRBV5-1 with TRBJ2-1; the TCRdb call, TRBD2, lacks DNA for checking. The V gene's germline CDR1 is SGHRS and CDR2 YFSETQ. This CDR3 is 17 amino acids long. The CDR3 protein is CASSSTPGLAGSSEQFF.

The V call is TRBV12-3 or TRBV12-4, the J call TRBJ2-3; lacking DNA, the TRBD2 call made by TCRdb goes unchecked. The CDR3 loop spans 16 amino acids. The CDR3 is CASSDPREGLEDTQYF.

The V and J genes are TRBV12-3 or TRBV12-4 and TRBJ2-1; the D call of TRBD2 rests on TCRdb alone, since no DNA is present to check it. The CDR3 has 19 amino acids. The CDR3: CASSKLGLDYFRGYNEQFF.

The chain links TRBV7-8 to TRBJ1-6; TCRdb proposes TRBD1, but this gene call is untestable without DNA. The CDR3 runs to 15 residues. CDR1 and CDR2 from the germline V gene are SGHVS and FQNEAQ. CDR3 residues: CASSLEQGGQSPLHF.

The chain combines TRBV18 with TRBJ2-5; the TCRdb D gene call, TRBD1, has no DNA to confirm it. CDR3 length: 15 amino acids. CDR1 is KGHSH, CDR2 LQKENI, per germline. CDR3 residues: CASSRGQSIQETQYF.

V and J are TRBV6-5 and TRBJ2-5; the TCRdb D gene call, TRBD2, has no DNA to confirm it. The CDR3 consists of 14 residues. Germline assignment: CDR1 MNHEY and CDR2 SVGAGI. Here the CDR3 reads CASRREGLQETQYF.

The genes are TRBV7-8 and TRBJ2-1. The CDR3 totals 15 residues. CDR1 is SGHVS, CDR2 FQNEAQ, per germline. This chain's CDR3 is CASRNRGSSYNEQFF.

This chain links TRBV27 with TRBJ1-5; the TRBD1 assignment by TCRdb is unverifiable without DNA. This CDR3 has 14 residues. The germline V gene encodes CDR1 MNHEY and CDR2 SMNVEV (reference sequence). The CDR3: CASSSDSGNQPQHF.

CDR3 region: CATSREGNSYNSPLHF. The chain combines TRBV15 with TRBJ1-6. The CDR3 contains 16 residues. Germline CDR1 reads LNHNV; CDR2 reads YYDKDF (reference sequence).

The chain combines TRBV20-1 with TRBJ2-3; absent DNA, TCRdb's TRBD2 call cannot be checked. This CDR3 region has 13 residues. The germline CDR1 and CDR2 sequences are DFQATT and SNEGSKA (reference sequence). CDR3 protein: CSASDGRADTQYF.

This chain links TRBV29-1 with TRBJ1-1; TCRdb returns TRBD1, unconfirmable since there is no DNA. CDR3 length equals 12 residues. In germline, CDR1 is SQVTM, CDR2 ANQGSEA. This CDR3 reads CSVESQGTEAFF. The variable domain in full, completed from reference TRBV29-1 and TRBJ1-1, reads SAVISQKPSRDICQRGTSLTIQCQVDSQVTMMFWYRQQPGQSLTLIATANQGSEATYESGFVIDKFPISRPNLTFSTLTVSNMSPEDSSIYLCSVESQGTEAFFGQGTRLTVV.

This chain joins TRBV20-1 and TRBJ1-5. Germline lookup yields CDR1 DFQATT and CDR2 SNEGSKA (reference sequence). The CDR3 loop spans 14 amino acids. The CDR3 sequence is CSARSGLTNQPQHF.

This chain links TRBV27 with TRBJ1-1. CDR3 length: 14 amino acids. The V gene's germline CDR1 is MNHEY and CDR2 SMNVEV (reference sequence). CDR3 region: CASSLSGKEGEAFF.

This chain uses TRBV11-3 with TRBJ2-2. CDR1 and CDR2 from the germline V gene are SGHNT and YENEEA. This CDR3 has 14 residues. This CDR3 reads CASSYSRNTGELFF.

The chain carries TRBV10-2 and TRBJ2-1; TCRdb names TRBD2, which stays unverified in the absence of DNA. The CDR3 length is 14 residues. Germline V gives CDR1 WSHSY, CDR2 SAAADI. CDR3 region: CATRRKEIHNEQFF.

The rearrangement joins TRBV5-8 to TRBJ2-7. CDR3 length equals 14 residues. Germline V gene data show CDR1 as SGHTS and CDR2 as YDEGEE. The chain's CDR3 is CASSLVNRPYEQYF.

The chain joins TRBV15 to TRBJ1-5; TCRdb reports TRBD1, a call that lacks DNA to check it against. Germline-derived CDR1 and CDR2 are LNHNV and YYDKDF (reference sequence). This CDR3 comprises 14 residues. This CDR3 reads CATSRQPGNQPQHF.

The gene calls are TRBV2 and TRBJ2-3. Germline CDR1 and CDR2: SNHLY and FYNNEI. The CDR3 spans 13 residues. The CDR3 loop reads CASFQTSTDTQYF.

The chain is built from TRBV6-5 and TRBJ2-5; TCRdb indicates TRBD2, and absent DNA this call remains unverified. Germline V gene lookup returns CDR1 MNHEY and CDR2 SVGAGI. The CDR3 sequence is 15 residues long. CDR3 sequence: CASSYSRQARETQYF.

The genes are TRBV10-3 and TRBJ1-2; there is no DNA to check the TCRdb D call of TRBD1. This CDR3 has 15 amino acids. Germline loops: CDR1 ENHRY, CDR2 SYGVKD. This CDR3 reads CAISENRGGGYGYTF.

The V and J genes are TRBV15 and TRBJ2-7; the TRBD1 assignment by TCRdb is unverifiable without DNA. Germline CDR1 LNHNV, CDR2 YYDKDF (reference sequence). The CDR3 spans 13 residues. The CDR3 sequence: CATSDRVSYEQYF.

The chain uses TRBV11-2 and TRBJ2-2; TCRdb indicates TRBD1, and absent DNA this call remains unverified. The germline CDR1 and CDR2 sequences are SGHAT and FQNNGV. The CDR3 runs to 15 residues. The CDR3 here is CASSPTWGGTGELFF.

The rearrangement joins TRBV6-1 to TRBJ1-2; the TCRdb D gene call, TRBD1, has no DNA to confirm it. Per the germline V gene, CDR1 is MNHNS and CDR2 is SASEGT. CDR3 length equals 15 residues. CDR3 protein: CASRSPTGEVYGYTF.

The V and J genes are TRBV7-2 and TRBJ2-1; TCRdb designates TRBD2, a call that cannot be tested without DNA. The CDR3 has 17 residues. Germline V gene sequence: CDR1 SGHTA, CDR2 FQGNSA. The CDR3 here is CASSSRTSGSRYNEQFF.